This entry lists 25 T cell receptor beta chains sequenced from one sample in a study of STAT5B mutations in CD4+ large granular lymphocyte leukemia. The data were produced by immunoSEQ multiplex PCR, yet TCRdb's version contains in-frame clones alone and is incomplete. The data hold fewer than 35,000 clones, with 60% to 80% observed a single time. The sample taken for sequencing was CD4+ T cells from blood buffy coats. The receptors stem from a human donor in good health.

The V call is TRBV30, the J call TRBJ1-2; a weak D match, TRBD1 (6 bases). Germline values: CDR1 GTSNPN, CDR2 SVGIG (reference sequence). This CDR3 has 13 amino acids. Trimming took off 3 bases at V and 6 bases at J, with 14 bases between the two ends. The CDR3 reads CAWREQGRDGYTF. The CDR3 DNA follows: TGTGCCTGGAGAGAACAGGGTCGAGATGGCTACACCTTC.

The rearrangement uses TRBV5-4 and TRBJ2-5; D is uncertain. Between the trimmed V and J ends, which lost 4 bases and 2 bases, there was a span of 9 bases. CDR3 length: 13 amino acids. Per the germline V gene, CDR1 is SGHNT and CDR2 is YYREEE (reference sequence). This chain's CDR3 is CASSLGSQETQYF. CDR3 sequence (DNA): TGTGCCAGCAGCCTCGGTTCACAAGAGACCCAGTACTTC.

The J gene is TRBJ1-1, the V gene TRBV6-1; possibly TRBD1 for D (6 bases). The CDR3 has 14 residues. Germline CDR1 is MNHNS and CDR2 is SASEGT. The V end was cut by 7 bases, the J end by 1 base, with 13 bases between. The CDR3 region is CASIRGQANTEAFF. CDR3 nucleotide sequence: TGTGCCAGCATCCGGGGGCAGGCGAACACTGAAGCTTTCTTT.

The V call is TRBV11-2, the J call TRBJ2-5; 14 bases agree with TRBD2. The junction had 12 bases not matched to a gene; V was cut back by 2 bases and J by 4 bases. This CDR3 has 19 amino acids. Germline V CDR1 and CDR2: SGHAT, FQNNGV. The CDR3 DNA sequence: TGTGCCAGCAGCTTATGGACTAGCGGGGGGTTTAACGGAGGAGAGACCCAGTACTTC. Translation gives CASSLWTSGGFNGGETQYF.

The chain uses TRBV19 and TRBJ2-1, with TRBD2 matching 14 bases. The J segment lost 9 bases and the V segment lost 9 bases, leaving 10 bases of the junction unmatched. Germline assignment: CDR1 LNHDA and CDR2 SQIVND (reference sequence). The CDR3 is 15 residues long. CDR3 coding DNA: TGTGCCAGCTCGGAAGGACTAGCGGGAGGAGGTGAGCAGTTCTTC. Encoded protein: CASSEGLAGGGEQFF.

The rearrangement uses TRBV19 and TRBJ2-7, with D perhaps matching TRBD2 (6 bases). Germline lookup yields CDR1 LNHDA and CDR2 SQIVND (reference sequence). The germline V and J ends were trimmed by 2 bases and 0 bases, with 11 bases remaining between them. This CDR3 region has 15 residues. In nucleotides, the CDR3 is TGTGCCAGTAGTATACGGGACGGGAGCTCCTACGAGCAGTACTTC. Translation gives CASSIRDGSSYEQYF.

The chain is built from TRBV7-8 and TRBJ1-2, with D unclear. The V end was cut by 3 bases, the J end by 0 bases, with 5 bases between. The CDR3 totals 13 residues. Per germline, CDR1 SGHVS and CDR2 FQNEAQ. Here the CDR3 DNA reads TGTGCCAGCAGCTTTGGTTCTAACTATGGCTACACCTTC. Its translation is CASSFGSNYGYTF.

CDR3 sequence: CASIEVGGGSSYEQYF. The CDR3 DNA sequence: TGTGCCAGCATAGAGGTGGGCGGGGGTAGCTCCTACGAGCAGTACTTC. V is TRBV2 and J is TRBJ2-7; TRBD2 aligns across 7 bases. With V trimmed by 7 bases and J by 0 bases, 12 bases remained unmatched. Germline loops: CDR1 SNHLY, CDR2 FYNNEI. CDR3 size: 16 residues.

The V call is TRBV11-3, the J call TRBJ2-1, with D possibly being TRBD1 (6 bases). Trimming cost V 0 bases and J 6 bases, with 12 bases left between them. Germline lookup yields CDR1 SGHNT and CDR2 YENEEA. This CDR3 spans 15 amino acids. The CDR3 sequence: CASSLESGDRNEQFF. The CDR3 coding sequence is TGTGCCAGCAGCTTAGAATCAGGGGATCGCAATGAGCAGTTCTTC.

This chain joins TRBV14 and TRBJ1-2, with a possible D match to TRBD1 (6 bases). Per germline, CDR1 SGHDN and CDR2 FVKESK. This CDR3 contains 16 residues. The V and J ends lost 5 bases and 2 bases respectively, with 18 bases between them. The CDR3 DNA follows: TGTGCCAGCAGCTTTTTACAGGGAAGTGGAAACTATGGCTACACCTTC. This translates into CASSFLQGSGNYGYTF.

This chain joins TRBV6-5 and TRBJ2-4; D is ambiguous. The CDR3 runs 13 residues. CDR1 MNHEY and CDR2 SVGAGI come from the germline V gene. V was cut by 8 bases and J by 1 base, with 9 bases left in between. The CDR3 nucleotides read TGTGCCAGCGGTTCCTCGGCCAAAAACATTCAGTACTTC. Its protein product is CASGSSAKNIQYF.

The chain recombines TRBV19 with TRBJ1-3; possibly TRBD1 for D (6 bases). CDR1 LNHDA and CDR2 SQIVND come from the germline V gene (reference sequence). The CDR3 contains 14 residues. Trimming stripped 5 bases from V and 1 base from J, with 9 bases between. CDR3 amino acids: CASSLQGSGNTIYF. CDR3 in DNA: TGTGCCAGTAGTCTACAGGGTTCTGGAAACACCATATATTTT.

The rearrangement uses TRBV27 and TRBJ2-3; D ambiguous. The germline V gene has CDR1 MNHEY and CDR2 SMNVEV (reference sequence). This CDR3 has 16 residues. V was trimmed by 5 bases and J by 2 bases, leaving 17 bases between them. The CDR3 nucleotides are TGTGCCAGCAGTCCCCTTTCAGTGTTCCCCACAGATACGCAGTATTTT. This sequence encodes CASSPLSVFPTDTQYF.

V usage is TRBV29-1 and J usage is TRBJ1-4; D may be TRBD1 (6 bases). V dropped 8 bases and J dropped 4 bases, with 14 bases sitting between them. Per germline, CDR1 SQVTM and CDR2 ANQGSEA. CDR3 length: 13 residues. CDR3 nucleotides: TGCAGCTCGAGCAGGGGACGTAATGAAAAACTGTTTTTT. Encoded protein: CSSSRGRNEKLFF.

This chain uses TRBV9 with TRBJ2-5; either TRBD1 or TRBD2 may supply D (6 bases each). V was trimmed by 3 bases and J by 5 bases, leaving 11 bases between them. Looked up from germline, CDR1 is SGDLS and CDR2 is YYNGEE. This CDR3 has 13 residues. CDR3 protein: CASSEGEVETQYF. DNA of the CDR3: TGTGCCAGCAGCGAGGGGGAGGTGGAGACCCAGTACTTC.

The chain employs TRBV5-1 and TRBJ2-2; D might be TRBD2 (7 bases). Germline V CDR1 and CDR2: SGHRS, YFSETQ. V was trimmed by 8 bases and J by 3 bases, leaving 14 bases between them. This CDR3 has 14 amino acids. CDR3 sequence (DNA): TGCGCCAGTCATTCCGGGGGGCACACCGGGGAGCTGTTTTTT. It translates to CASHSGGHTGELFF. Drawing the rest from reference TRBV5-1 and TRBJ2-2, the complete variable domain is KAGVTQTPRYLIKTRGQQVTLSCSPISGHRSVSWYQQTPGQGLQFLFEYFSETQRNKGNFPGRFSGRQFSNSRSEMNVSTLELGDSALYLCASHSGGHTGELFFGEGSRLTVL.

The sample holds a few counts of this clone. The chain couples TRBV7-9 to TRBJ1-6; no clear D. In germline, CDR1 is SEHNR, CDR2 FQNEAQ (reference sequence). V lost 1 base and J lost 9, with 4 bases in between. CDR3 length: 12 amino acids. The CDR3, as DNA: TGTGCCAGCAGCTTAGTATCTTCACCCCTCCACTTT. Amino acids: CASSLVSSPLHF.

This chain joins TRBV28 and TRBJ1-2; D may be TRBD1 (6 bases). The germline gives CDR1 MDHEN, CDR2 SYDVKM. With 7 bases removed from V and 5 bases from J, the gap between germline ends came to 20 bases. This CDR3 has 15 residues. The CDR3 nucleotides are TGTGCCAGCATCGGGACATCAGCGTATGTATATGGCTACACCTTC. This encodes CASIGTSAYVYGYTF.

The chain joins TRBV9 to TRBJ2-5, with a weak D call TRBD1 (5 bases). The V and J ends lost 0 bases and 4 bases respectively, with 10 bases between them. This CDR3 region has 14 residues. Germline CDR1 reads SGDLS; CDR2 reads YYNGEE. The CDR3 here is CASSVGAGPETQYF. CDR3 DNA: TGTGCCAGCAGCGTAGGGGCAGGGCCAGAGACCCAGTACTTC.

The chain combines TRBV5-5 with TRBJ2-7, with 8 bases fitting TRBD2. The CDR3 length is 15 residues. Germline V gene data show CDR1 as SGHKS and CDR2 as YYEKEE (reference sequence). V gave up 3 bases and J gave up 5 bases; unmatched junction bases: 10. The CDR3 nucleotides read TGTGCCAGCAGCTCACTGCGGGGGGCTGGCCACGAGCAGTACTTC. Translated: CASSSLRGAGHEQYF.

This chain connects TRBV7-9 to TRBJ1-2; D is possibly TRBD1 (6 bases). Germline V gene lookup returns CDR1 SEHNR and CDR2 FQNEAQ (reference sequence). The CDR3 consists of 12 residues. V lost 7 bases and J lost 3, with 9 bases in between. CDR3 bases: TGTGCCAGCACCCCAGGGGACTATGGCTACACCTTC. Protein product: CASTPGDYGYTF. The variable domain in full, completed from reference TRBV7-9 and TRBJ1-2, reads DTGVSQNPRHKITKRGQNVTFRCDPISEHNRLYWYRQTLGQGPEFLTYFQNEAQLEKSRLLSDRFSAERPKGSFSTLEIQRTEQGDSAMYLCASTPGDYGYTFGSGTRLTVV.

The gene calls are TRBV10-3 and TRBJ2-7; D unclear. V dropped 10 bases and J dropped 3 bases, with 10 bases sitting between them. The CDR3 sequence is 11 residues long. Germline V CDR1 and CDR2: ENHRY, SYGVKD. CDR3 bases: TGTGCCACAAGTAAGGACTACGAGCAGTACTTC. Its protein is CATSKDYEQYF.

The J gene is TRBJ2-1, the V gene TRBV9, with D uncertain. V lost 4 bases, J lost 5 bases, and 16 bases lay in between. The CDR3 spans 15 residues. CDR1 is SGDLS and CDR2 is YYNGEE in the germline V gene. The chain's CDR3 is CASSTQVLQNNEQFF. The CDR3 nucleotides read TGTGCCAGCAGCACCCAGGTTCTTCAAAACAATGAGCAGTTCTTC.

V usage is TRBV30 and J usage is TRBJ1-4; 8 bases are a match to TRBD1. Trimming took 3 bases from V and 2 from J; bases not matched to a gene: 2. The CDR3 has 14 amino acids. Germline V gives CDR1 GTSNPN, CDR2 SVGIG (reference sequence). CDR3 loop: CAWSQGATNEKLFF. As DNA, the CDR3 is TGTGCCTGGAGCCAGGGGGCTACTAATGAAAAACTGTTTTTT.

V usage is TRBV6-5 and J usage is TRBJ2-7; D might be TRBD1 (5 bases). V was pared by 2 bases and J by 2 bases, with 10 bases between. The germline gives CDR1 MNHEY, CDR2 SVGAGI. The CDR3 is 14 amino acids. The CDR3 reads CASSYDRNAYEQYF. CDR3 sequence (DNA): TGTGCCAGCAGTTACGACAGAAATGCCTACGAGCAGTACTTC.